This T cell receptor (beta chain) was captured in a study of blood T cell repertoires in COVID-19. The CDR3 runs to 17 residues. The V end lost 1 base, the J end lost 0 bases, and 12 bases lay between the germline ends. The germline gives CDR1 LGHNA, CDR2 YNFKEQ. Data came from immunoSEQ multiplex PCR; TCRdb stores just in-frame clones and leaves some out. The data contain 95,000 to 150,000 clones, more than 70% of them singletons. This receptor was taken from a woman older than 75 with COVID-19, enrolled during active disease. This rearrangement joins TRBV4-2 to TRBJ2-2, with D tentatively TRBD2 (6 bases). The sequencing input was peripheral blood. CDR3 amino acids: CASSQGDWESNTGELFF. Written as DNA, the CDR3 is TGTGCCAGCAGCCAAGGGGACTGGGAATCGAACACCGGGGAGCTGTTTTTT.